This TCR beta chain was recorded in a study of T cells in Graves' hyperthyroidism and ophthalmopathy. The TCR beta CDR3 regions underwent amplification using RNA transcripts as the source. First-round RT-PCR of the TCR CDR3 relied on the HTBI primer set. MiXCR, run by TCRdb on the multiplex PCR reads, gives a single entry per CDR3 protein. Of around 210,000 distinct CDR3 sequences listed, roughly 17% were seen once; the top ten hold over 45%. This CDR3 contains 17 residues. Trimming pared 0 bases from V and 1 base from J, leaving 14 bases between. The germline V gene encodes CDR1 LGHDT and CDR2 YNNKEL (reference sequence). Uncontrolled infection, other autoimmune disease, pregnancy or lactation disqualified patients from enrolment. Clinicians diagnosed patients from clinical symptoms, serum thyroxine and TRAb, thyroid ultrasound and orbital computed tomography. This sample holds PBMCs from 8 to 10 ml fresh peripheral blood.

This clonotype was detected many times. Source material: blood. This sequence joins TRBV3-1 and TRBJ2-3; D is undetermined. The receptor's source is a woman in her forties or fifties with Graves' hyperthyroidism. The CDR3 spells CASSQDPPESGTDTQYF. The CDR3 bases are TGTGCCAGCAGCCAAGATCCTCCCGAGTCCGGCACAGATACGCAGTATTTT.